The 30 T cell receptor beta chains given below trace back to one sample, sequenced in a study of T cell changes during pregnancy in multiple sclerosis. The assay was immunoSEQ multiplex PCR, and TCRdb's table has in-frame clones only and misses some. The profile covers roughly 110,000 clones, with about 90% appearing a single time and 1.5% to 2% taken by the ten largest. Sequences were derived from peripheral blood, sampled after pregnancy. These TCRs come from a female donor with multiple sclerosis, enrolled in a pregnancy study.

V usage is TRBV28 and J usage is TRBJ2-5; TRBD2 is a possible D gene (5 bases). Germline V CDR1 and CDR2: MDHEN, SYDVKM. The CDR3 is made up of 15 amino acids. The V and J ends lost 5 bases and 2 bases respectively, with 15 bases between them. Here the CDR3 reads CASSGPGKAQETQYF. DNA of the CDR3: TGTGCCAGCAGTGGGCCGGGGAAGGCGCAAGAGACCCAGTACTTC.

This rearrangement joins TRBV28 to TRBJ2-7; 8 bases are shared with TRBD2. The CDR3 contains 14 residues. The trim removed 5 bases at V and 5 bases at J, leaving 8 bases unmatched. The germline CDR1 and CDR2 sequences are MDHEN and SYDVKM. Written as DNA, the CDR3 is TGTGCCAGCAGTCACGGGACTAGAGTGGACGAGCAGTACTTC. It translates to CASSHGTRVDEQYF.

This rearrangement joins TRBV7-9 to TRBJ2-3; possible D gene TRBD2, 6 bases. Germline lookup yields CDR1 SEHNR and CDR2 FQNEAQ (reference sequence). V lost 2 bases and J 0 bases, leaving 6 bases between the germline ends. The CDR3 consists of 14 residues. CDR3 sequence: CASSLTSSTDTQYF. CDR3 nucleotides: TGTGCCAGCAGCTTAACTAGCAGCACAGATACGCAGTATTTT.

J is TRBJ2-1 and V is TRBV9, with D perhaps matching TRBD1 (5 bases). The CDR3 runs to 11 residues. In germline, CDR1 is SGDLS, CDR2 YYNGEE. V was trimmed by 1 base and J by 9 bases, leaving 5 bases between them. In DNA, the CDR3 is TGTGCCAGCAGCGTAAGGGGTGAGCAGTTCTTC. It specifies CASSVRGEQFF. The full variable domain, in which reference TRBV9 and TRBJ2-1 provide the parts outside the CDR3, is DSGVTQTPKHLITATGQRVTLRCSPRSGDLSVYWYQQSLDQGLQFLIQYYNGEERAKGNILERFSAQQFPDLHSELNLSSLELGDSALYFCASSVRGEQFFGPGTRLTVL.

This clone has only a few counts. This chain connects TRBV7-2 to TRBJ1-2; no clear D. Trimming removed 5 bases at V and 5 bases at J, with 15 bases between. Germline-derived CDR1 and CDR2 are SGHTA and FQGNSA. CDR3 length equals 14 residues. CDR3 loop: CASSQGGDWYGYTF. The CDR3 DNA is TGTGCCAGCAGCCAAGGCGGGGATTGGTATGGCTACACCTTC. The full variable domain, in which reference TRBV7-2 and TRBJ1-2 provide the parts outside the CDR3, is GAGVSQSPSNKVTEKGKDVELRCDPISGHTALYWYRQSLGQGLEFLIYFQGNSAPDKSGLPSDRFSAERTGGSVSTLTIQRTQQEDSAVYLCASSQGGDWYGYTFGSGTRLTVV.

CDR3 DNA: TGTGCCAGTAGGCGTACTCCCAATGAGCAGTTCTTC. Its protein product is CASRRTPNEQFF. V is TRBV19 and J is TRBJ2-1; D gene ambiguous. The germline gives CDR1 LNHDA, CDR2 SQIVND (reference sequence). This CDR3 is 12 amino acids long. V was shortened by 6 bases and J by 6 bases, with 9 bases between the two germline ends.

The J gene is TRBJ2-7, the V gene TRBV7-3; D remains unclear. The length of the CDR3 is 12 residues. V was trimmed by 8 bases and J by 0 bases, leaving 8 bases between them. CDR1 SGHTA and CDR2 FQGTGA come from the germline V gene. CDR3 amino acids: CASGDYSYEQYF. The CDR3 DNA reads as TGTGCCAGCGGAGATTACTCCTACGAGCAGTACTTC.

This chain connects TRBV30 to TRBJ1-1, with TRBD1 matching over 9 bases. The length of the CDR3 is 16 residues. Per germline, CDR1 GTSNPN and CDR2 SVGIG (reference sequence). V was pared by 0 bases and J by 0 bases, with 5 bases of the junction left unmatched. The CDR3 region is CAWSVIRDRVNTEAFF. The DNA for the CDR3 is TGTGCCTGGAGTGTAATAAGGGACAGGGTGAACACTGAAGCTTTCTTT.

V gene TRBV5-1 combines with J gene TRBJ2-7, with D perhaps matching TRBD2 (6 bases). Between the trimmed V and J ends, which lost 1 base and 4 bases, there was a span of 6 bases. Germline V gene lookup returns CDR1 SGHRS and CDR2 YFSETQ. This CDR3 contains 12 residues. CDR3 residues: CASSLSGYEQYF. CDR3 in DNA: TGCGCCAGCAGCTTGAGCGGGTACGAGCAGTACTTC.

The chain links TRBV2 to TRBJ1-2, with 8 bases matching TRBD1. CDR1 is SNHLY and CDR2 is FYNNEI in the germline V gene. The trim removed 6 bases at V and 7 bases at J, leaving 7 bases unmatched. This CDR3 is 13 amino acids long. The CDR3 protein is CASSETGVGGYTF. The CDR3 DNA reads TGTGCCAGCAGCGAGACAGGGGTGGGTGGCTACACCTTC.

As to this clone: The same CDR3 can be traced to other DNA sequences in this sample. This sequence joins TRBV5-1 and TRBJ1-1, with 8 nucleotides matching TRBD1. The CDR3 is 15 amino acids. CDR1 is SGHRS and CDR2 is YFSETQ in the germline V gene. The ends lost 1 base at V and 1 base at J; junction bases unmatched: 3. The CDR3, as DNA: TGCGCCAGCAGCTTGCTGACAGGGGAGAACACTGAAGCTTTCTTT. Protein product: CASSLLTGENTEAFF.

The chain is built from TRBV5-4 and TRBJ1-2; no clear D. The CDR3 is 11 residues long. In germline, CDR1 is SGHNT, CDR2 YYREEE (reference sequence). The ends were cut back, 3 bases at V and 7 bases at J, with 7 bases in the middle. The CDR3 loop is CASSSRAGYTF. The CDR3 coding sequence is TGTGCCAGCAGCTCTAGAGCTGGCTACACCTTC.

This chain joins TRBV18 and TRBJ1-1; 9 bases are a match to TRBD1. This CDR3 is 15 amino acids long. Trimming cost V 3 bases and J 6 bases; bases outside gene matches: 8. The germline gives CDR1 KGHSH, CDR2 LQKENI. The CDR3 reads CASSPQTGGISEAFF. DNA for the CDR3: TGTGCCAGCTCACCTCAGACAGGGGGGATATCTGAAGCTTTCTTT.

The V and J genes are TRBV6-1 and TRBJ2-3; D gene ambiguous. The V end was cut by 2 bases, the J end by 1 base, with 10 bases between. The CDR3 has 15 residues. Germline V gives CDR1 MNHNS, CDR2 SASEGT. The CDR3 here is CASSEWASGTDTQYF. CDR3 in DNA: TGTGCCAGCAGTGAATGGGCCTCGGGCACAGATACGCAGTATTTT.

For the CDR3, the DNA is TGTGCCTGGAGTGTACGCAGGGGGACAGATACGCAGTATTTT. Translating gives CAWSVRRGTDTQYF. The gene calls are TRBV30 and TRBJ2-3; 7 bases agree with TRBD1. V gave up 0 bases and J gave up 3 bases; unmatched junction bases: 3. CDR1 and CDR2 (germline): GTSNPN, SVGIG (reference sequence). The CDR3 length is 14 residues.

The rearrangement joins TRBV18 to TRBJ1-1, with D perhaps matching TRBD1 (5 bases). The ends were cut back, 3 bases at V and 5 bases at J, with 16 bases in the middle. Germline V gene data show CDR1 as KGHSH and CDR2 as LQKENI. This CDR3 is built from 15 residues. The CDR3 coding sequence is TGTGCCAGCTCACCGATGGCAGGGAGGCCAACTGAAGCTTTCTTT. It yields the protein CASSPMAGRPTEAFF.

The rearrangement links TRBV28 to TRBJ1-4; the D is unclear. This CDR3 is built from 14 residues. Germline lookup yields CDR1 MDHEN and CDR2 SYDVKM. V was trimmed by 6 bases and J by 8 bases, leaving 16 bases between them. The CDR3 region is CASRPGGLREKLFF. CDR3 DNA: TGTGCCAGCAGACCCGGAGGACTTCGGGAAAAACTGTTTTTT.

The chain employs TRBV5-6 and TRBJ1-2, with 8 bases that match TRBD1. There are 14 residues in the CDR3. Germline values: CDR1 SGHDT, CDR2 YYEEEE. The V and J ends lost 2 bases and 4 bases, in that order; junction bases with no gene match: 4. CDR3 residues: CASSLGQGPYGYTF. The CDR3 region has the DNA TGTGCCAGCAGCTTAGGACAGGGACCCTATGGCTACACCTTC.

CDR3 loop: CASRSRGGSYEQYF. The CDR3 DNA reads TGTGCCAGCAGGTCCCGCGGGGGATCCTACGAGCAGTACTTC. V and J are TRBV6-5 and TRBJ2-7, with 7 bases that match TRBD2. Germline CDR1 and CDR2: MNHEY and SVGAGI. V lost 6 bases, J lost 1 base, and 6 bases stayed unmatched. The CDR3 runs 14 residues.

This chain connects TRBV7-9 to TRBJ2-1; D perhaps matches TRBD2 (7 bases). Looked up from germline, CDR1 is SEHNR and CDR2 is FQNEAQ (reference sequence). The V gene lost 0 bases and the J gene lost 3 bases, with 12 bases spanning the gap. The length of the CDR3 is 16 residues. The CDR3 nucleotides read TGTGCCAGCAGCTTAGCGGGGGGGGCAGTCTACAATGAGCAGTTCTTC. It translates to CASSLAGGAVYNEQFF.

The rearrangement joins TRBV5-8 to TRBJ2-5, with TRBD1 identical over 10 bases. There are 13 residues in the CDR3. The ends lost 6 bases at V and 4 bases at J; junction bases unmatched: 3. Germline V lookup: CDR1 SGHTS, CDR2 YDEGEE. CDR3 bases: TGTGCCAGCACCCGGACAGGGGGAGAGACCCAGTACTTC. Its translation is CASTRTGGETQYF.

The rearrangement links TRBV30 to TRBJ1-1; 12 bases are a match to TRBD1. Germline V gene data show CDR1 as GTSNPN and CDR2 as SVGIG (reference sequence). J was trimmed by 4 bases and V by 3 bases; bases with no gene match: 9. This CDR3 has 16 amino acids. Here the CDR3 reads CAWRSRDRGRGTEAFF. CDR3 coding DNA: TGTGCCTGGAGGAGCCGGGACAGGGGGCGCGGCACTGAAGCTTTCTTT.

The chain carries TRBV12-5 and TRBJ1-2; D may be TRBD1 (5 bases). Between the trimmed V and J ends, which lost 3 bases and 7 bases, there was a span of 9 bases. The germline V gene encodes CDR1 LGHNT and CDR2 FRNRAP. The length of the CDR3 is 12 residues. Here the CDR3 reads CASGLRGFGYTF. The CDR3, as DNA: TGTGCTAGTGGTTTAAGGGGCTTTGGCTACACCTTC.

The rearrangement links TRBV5-1 to TRBJ1-1; TRBD1 might be the D (5 bases). The V gene lost 1 base and the J gene lost 2 bases, with 15 bases spanning the gap. The germline V gene encodes CDR1 SGHRS and CDR2 YFSETQ. The CDR3 sequence is 16 residues long. The CDR3 DNA follows: TGCGCCAGCAGCTTGAGGTCCGGGGGAGTTAACACTGAAGCTTTCTTT. It encodes CASSLRSGGVNTEAFF.

The chain recombines TRBV9 with TRBJ1-4; D perhaps matches TRBD1 (5 bases). This CDR3 has 15 residues. CDR1 and CDR2 from the germline V gene are SGDLS and YYNGEE. Trimming removed 4 bases from V and 7 bases from J, with 17 bases in between. CDR3 sequence: CASSPQGAYGEKLFF. The CDR3 nucleotides read TGTGCCAGCAGCCCCCAAGGGGCGTATGGTGAAAAACTGTTTTTT.

This clone has only one observation. The chain joins TRBV15 to TRBJ1-2, with D unclear. Trimming took off 1 base at V and 3 bases at J, with 12 bases between the two ends. Germline assignment: CDR1 LNHNV and CDR2 YYDKDF (reference sequence). This CDR3 has 15 amino acids. The CDR3 reads CATSRGISDYYGYTF. CDR3 DNA sequence: TGTGCCACCAGCAGAGGGATAAGCGACTACTATGGCTACACCTTC.

The genes are TRBV5-5 and TRBJ1-1; 10 positions match TRBD1. The V segment lost 3 bases and the J segment 3 bases; nucleotides outside the gene matches: 8. The CDR3 has 16 residues. The V gene's germline CDR1 is SGHKS and CDR2 YYEKEE (reference sequence). The CDR3 loop reads CASSSRQGAFYTEAFF. The CDR3 DNA follows: TGTGCCAGCAGCTCCAGACAGGGGGCCTTTTACACTGAAGCTTTCTTT.

The chain combines TRBV5-1 with TRBJ1-2; TRBD1 matches 10 bases. This CDR3 comprises 16 residues. CDR1 and CDR2 (germline): SGHRS, YFSETQ. With V trimmed by 1 base and J by 2 bases, 5 bases remained unmatched. CDR3 residues: CASSLLTGGANYGYTF. CDR3 coding DNA: TGCGCCAGCAGCTTGCTGACAGGGGGCGCAAACTATGGCTACACCTTC.

This clone appeared once. This rearrangement joins TRBV6-5 to TRBJ2-1; 9 bases map to TRBD1. Germline-derived CDR1 and CDR2 are MNHEY and SVGAGI. CDR3 size: 14 residues. Trimming at V came to 7 bases and at J to 6 bases, leaving 7 bases not matched to a gene. The CDR3 nucleotides read TGTGCCAGCAACCGGGACAGGGAACCCAATGAGCAGTTCTTC. This sequence encodes CASNRDREPNEQFF.

The rearrangement links TRBV14 to TRBJ2-3, with TRBD1 as a possible D gene (6 bases). Trimming shortened V by 3 bases and J by 6 bases, and 10 bases separated the two germline ends. This CDR3 is built from 13 residues. CDR1 SGHDN and CDR2 FVKESK come from the germline V gene. The CDR3 bases are TGTGCCAGCAGCCACAACAGGGCCGATACGCAGTATTTT. This codes for CASSHNRADTQYF.